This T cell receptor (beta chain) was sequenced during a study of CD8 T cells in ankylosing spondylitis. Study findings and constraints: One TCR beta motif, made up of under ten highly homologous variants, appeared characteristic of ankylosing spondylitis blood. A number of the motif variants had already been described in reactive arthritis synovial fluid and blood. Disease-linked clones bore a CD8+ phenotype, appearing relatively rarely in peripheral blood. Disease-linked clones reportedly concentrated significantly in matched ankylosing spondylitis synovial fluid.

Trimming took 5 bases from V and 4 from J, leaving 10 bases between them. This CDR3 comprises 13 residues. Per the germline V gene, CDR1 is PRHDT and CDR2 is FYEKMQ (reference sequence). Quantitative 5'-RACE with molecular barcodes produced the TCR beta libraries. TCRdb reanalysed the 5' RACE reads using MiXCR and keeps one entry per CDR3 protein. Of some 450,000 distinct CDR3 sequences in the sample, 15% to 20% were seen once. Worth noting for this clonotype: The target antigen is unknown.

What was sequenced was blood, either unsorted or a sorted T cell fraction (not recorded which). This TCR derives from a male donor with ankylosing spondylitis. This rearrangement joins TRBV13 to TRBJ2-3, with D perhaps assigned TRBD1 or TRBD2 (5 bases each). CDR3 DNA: TGTGCCAGCAGCAAGACAGCGGCAGATACGCAGTATTTT. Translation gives CASSKTAADTQYF.